One sample yielded the 4 T cell receptor beta chains listed below, sequenced in a study of shared clonotypes between healthy human individuals. Sequenced by immunoSEQ multiplex PCR; TCRdb stores in-frame clones only, minus some. In the table there are 300,000 to 400,000 clones, roughly 84% of which are singletons. Material: memory CD8+ T cells sorted from blood. Specified subset: CD45RO+ cells pooled with CCR7-negative TemRA cells. These receptors came from a man younger than 35 in good health.

The chain is built from TRBV13 and TRBJ1-1; D is unclear. The CDR3 length is 13 residues. V was clipped by 5 bases and J by 0 bases, with 7 bases between them. Germline assignment: CDR1 PRHDT and CDR2 FYEKMQ (reference sequence). The CDR3 here is CASSLTVNTEAFF. DNA for the CDR3: TGTGCCAGCAGCCTCACGGTGAACACTGAAGCTTTCTTT.

J is TRBJ2-7 and V is TRBV4-1; D not certain. This CDR3 is 14 amino acids long. Trimming left V 4 bases short and J 2 bases short, with 12 bases between. Germline CDR1 MGHRA, CDR2 YSYEKL. CDR3 sequence (DNA): TGCGCCAGCAGCCGGATTTTTGATACCTACGAGCAGTACTTC. Amino acids: CASSRIFDTYEQYF.

The chain links TRBV7-9 to TRBJ1-2; D might be TRBD1 (5 bases). Trimming left V 5 bases short and J 5 bases short, with 21 bases between. This CDR3 spans 16 amino acids. Germline V gives CDR1 SEHNR, CDR2 FQNEAQ (reference sequence). The CDR3 bases are TGTGCCAGCAGCCTCAGCTTGTGGGGCGATCGGTATGGCTACACCTTC. Protein product: CASSLSLWGDRYGYTF. The entire variable domain, with the rest obtained from reference TRBV7-9 and TRBJ1-2, is as follows: DTGVSQNPRHKITKRGQNVTFRCDPISEHNRLYWYRQTLGQGPEFLTYFQNEAQLEKSRLLSDRFSAERPKGSFSTLEIQRTEQGDSAMYLCASSLSLWGDRYGYTFGSGTRLTVV.

V gene TRBV6-6 combines with J gene TRBJ1-1; D remains unclear. CDR1 is MNHNY and CDR2 is SVGAGI in the germline V gene (reference sequence). V was clipped by 2 bases and J by 7 bases, with 5 bases between them. The CDR3 covers 11 residues. The CDR3 sequence is CASSYGFEAFF. CDR3 sequence (DNA): TGTGCCAGCAGTTACGGGTTTGAAGCTTTCTTT.